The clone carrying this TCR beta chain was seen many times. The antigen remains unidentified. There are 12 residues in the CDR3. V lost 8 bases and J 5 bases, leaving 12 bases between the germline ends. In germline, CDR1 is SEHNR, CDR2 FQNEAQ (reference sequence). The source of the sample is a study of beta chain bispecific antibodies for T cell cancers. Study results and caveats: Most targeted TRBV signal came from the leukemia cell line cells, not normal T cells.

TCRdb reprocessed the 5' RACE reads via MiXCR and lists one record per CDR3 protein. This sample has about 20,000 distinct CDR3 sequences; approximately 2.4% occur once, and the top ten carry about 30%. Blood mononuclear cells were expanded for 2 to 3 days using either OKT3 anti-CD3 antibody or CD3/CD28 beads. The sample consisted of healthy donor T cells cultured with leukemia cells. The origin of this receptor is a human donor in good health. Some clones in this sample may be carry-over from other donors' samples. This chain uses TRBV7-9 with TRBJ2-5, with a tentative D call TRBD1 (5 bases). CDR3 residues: CASLGPGETQYF. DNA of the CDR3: TGTGCCAGCTTGGGGCCGGGCGAGACCCAGTACTTC.